These 29 T cell receptor beta chains originate from one sample sequenced in a study of CD8 T cells in ankylosing spondylitis. Each CDR3 protein gets one entry after TCRdb re-called the 5' RACE reads with MiXCR. The sample holds 200,000 to 250,000 distinct CDR3 sequences, 10% to 13% seen once. The sample taken for sequencing was blood, either unsorted or a sorted T cell fraction (not recorded which). The receptor set was obtained from a male donor with ankylosing spondylitis or in good health (not recorded which).

This clonotype was seen repeatedly, ten times or more. The rearrangement uses TRBV12-3 or TRBV12-4 and TRBJ2-7; 10 bases are a match to TRBD1. The V and J ends lost 6 bases and 4 bases, in that order; junction bases with no gene match: 6. There are 14 residues in the CDR3. CDR3 loop: CASRGTGVVYEQYF. CDR3 DNA sequence: TGTGCCAGCAGAGGGACAGGGGTAGTGTACGAGCAGTACTTC.

The table lists this clonotype with many counts. The chain employs TRBV5-1 and TRBJ1-2; 10 bases map to TRBD1. The junction had 8 bases not matched to a gene; V was cut back by 4 bases and J by 8 bases. Germline CDR1 SGHRS, CDR2 YFSETQ. The CDR3 extends over 14 amino acids. The CDR3 reads CASSPTGTGEGYTF. CDR3 sequence (DNA): TGCGCCAGCAGCCCCACGGGGACAGGGGAAGGCTACACCTTC.

This clonotype was seen many times. The V and J genes are TRBV6-1 and TRBJ2-5; 8 nucleotides match TRBD2. The length of the CDR3 is 16 residues. The trim removed 6 bases at V and 2 bases at J, leaving 11 bases unmatched. The V gene's germline CDR1 is MNHNS and CDR2 SASEGT. The CDR3: CASRASGGLIQETQYF. For the CDR3, the DNA is TGTGCCAGCAGGGCCAGCGGGGGCCTTATACAAGAGACCCAGTACTTC.

This clonotype was seen repeatedly, ten times or more. The chain uses TRBV11-2 and TRBJ2-1; no firm D call. The CDR3 sequence is 15 residues long. Germline values: CDR1 SGHAT, CDR2 FQNNGV. V lost 6 bases and J lost 2, with 14 bases in between. For the CDR3, the DNA is TGTGCCAGCAGACGCATATGGGGAACCTACAATGAGCAGTTCTTC. It encodes CASRRIWGTYNEQFF.

This clonotype has ten or more counts. The J gene is TRBJ2-3, the V gene TRBV4-2; 8 bases are a match to TRBD1. This CDR3 is 16 amino acids long. V was pared by 0 bases and J by 5 bases, with 7 bases of the junction left unmatched. Looked up from germline, CDR1 is LGHNA and CDR2 is YNFKEQ. DNA for the CDR3: TGTGCCAGCAGCCAAGATGACAGGGGCGCGGTAGATACGCAGTATTTT. It is translated as CASSQDDRGAVDTQYF.

This clonotype was detected a few times. The junction and the germline gene differ at one end; a read error may be behind it. This chain joins TRBV7-2 and TRBJ2-3, with 9 positions matching TRBD2. Germline V lookup: CDR1 SGHTA, CDR2 FQGNSA. This CDR3 is 16 amino acids long. The CDR3 region has the DNA TGTGCCAGCAGCTTGGCGGGGGGGCTCAGCACAGATACGCATTATTTT. Protein: CASSLAGGLSTDTHYF.

This clonotype was seen only a few times. The chain recombines TRBV7-2 with TRBJ2-5, with D hard to call. The CDR3 contains 14 residues. CDR1 and CDR2 (germline): SGHTA, FQGNSA. V lost 5 bases and J lost 3, with 13 bases in between. The CDR3 loop is CASSGPPLEETQYF. CDR3 nucleotides: TGTGCCAGCAGCGGACCGCCCCTCGAAGAGACCCAGTACTTC.

Notes on this clonotype: A single base separates this from a much larger clone, so it may be a read error. The rearrangement joins TRBV11-2 to TRBJ1-5; TRBD1 aligns across 9 bases. Trimming removed 3 bases from V and 3 bases from J; junction bases left unmatched: 3. CDR3 length: 15 residues. Germline V gene lookup returns CDR1 SGHAT and CDR2 FQNNGV. CDR3 DNA: TGTGCCAGCAGCTTGGGGACAGGGAACAATCAGCCCCAGCATTTT. Translated, it gives CASSLGTGNNQPQHF. The whole variable domain, filled in from reference TRBV11-2 and TRBJ1-5, reads EAGVAQSPRYKIIEKRQSVAFWCNPISGHATLYWYQQILGQGPKLLIQFQNNGVVDDSQLPKDRFSAERLKGVDSTLKIQPAKLEDSAVYLCASSLGTGNNQPQHFGDGTRLSIL.

In its sample, this clonotype was seen many times. The chain recombines TRBV12-3 or TRBV12-4 with TRBJ1-6; D gene ambiguous. This CDR3 is 14 amino acids long. V was trimmed by 10 bases and J by 9 bases, leaving 19 bases between them. The CDR3 coding sequence is TGTGCCACCTCCCGTTCTGGGCGGGTTTCACCCCTCCACTTT. It encodes CATSRSGRVSPLHF.

This clonotype was counted many times. This sequence joins TRBV5-6 and TRBJ2-7, with D perhaps matching TRBD2 (5 bases). The ends were cut back, 6 bases at V and 4 bases at J, with 11 bases in the middle. Germline V gives CDR1 SGHDT, CDR2 YYEEEE. The CDR3 runs to 12 residues. The CDR3 loop reads CASTLRGYEQYF. CDR3 DNA sequence: TGTGCCAGCACCCTCCGGGGTTACGAGCAGTACTTC.

The chain carries TRBV29-1 and TRBJ2-1, with 8 bases aligning to TRBD1. With 3 bases clipped from V and 10 bases from J, the junction kept 5 bases outside the gene matches. The germline CDR1 and CDR2 sequences are SQVTM and ANQGSEA. CDR3 size: 12 residues. The CDR3 DNA is TGCAGCGTTGACCAGGGGGCTATGGAGCAGTTCTTC. This sequence encodes CSVDQGAMEQFF.

This clonotype occurred a few times. The chain links TRBV24-1 to TRBJ2-5; 7 bases align to TRBD2. Germline trimming cut 4 bases from V and 5 bases from J; bases unmatched to any gene: 6. This CDR3 is 14 amino acids long. From germline, CDR1 is KGHDR and CDR2 SFDVKD. CDR3 nucleotide sequence: TGTGCCACCAGTGAACGACTAGCTACGGAGACCCAGTACTTC. Protein product: CATSERLATETQYF.

The CDR3: CASSVPFGTEDEKLFF. The CDR3 region has the DNA TGCGCCAGCAGCGTCCCATTCGGGACAGAGGATGAAAAACTGTTTTTT. This chain links TRBV5-1 with TRBJ1-4; 7 bases map to TRBD1. The germline CDR1 and CDR2 sequences are SGHRS and YFSETQ. CDR3 length: 16 residues. The trim removed 4 bases at V and 6 bases at J, leaving 12 bases unmatched.

This clonotype was detected many times. The genes are TRBV3-1 and TRBJ1-5, with D perhaps matching TRBD1 (6 bases). Germline V lookup: CDR1 LGHDT, CDR2 YNNKEL (reference sequence). Trimming cost V 4 bases and J 7 bases, with 14 bases left between them. The CDR3 is 14 amino acids. The CDR3 reads CASSLNRDGQPQHF. DNA for the CDR3: TGTGCCAGCAGCCTAAACAGGGACGGGCAGCCCCAGCATTTT.

This clonotype was seen ten or more times. The V and J genes are TRBV7-2 and TRBJ2-5; 8 nucleotides match TRBD2. Germline V gene data show CDR1 as SGHTA and CDR2 as FQGNSA. The CDR3 sequence is 15 residues long. J lost 2 bases, V lost 3 bases, and 5 bases had no gene match. The CDR3 bases are TGTGCCAGCAGCTTCGCTCCGGGGGGGCAAGAGACCCAGTACTTC. Translating gives CASSFAPGGQETQYF.

Only a few counts were recorded for this clonotype. This chain joins TRBV7-9 and TRBJ2-7; D possibly uses TRBD1 or TRBD2 (5 bases each). Per the germline V gene, CDR1 is SEHNR and CDR2 is FQNEAQ (reference sequence). Trimming stripped 5 bases from V and 0 bases from J, with 17 bases between. The CDR3 runs 16 residues. CDR3 in amino acids: CASSPARDASSYEQYF. The CDR3 DNA follows: TGTGCCAGCAGCCCGGCACGGGACGCGAGCTCCTACGAGCAGTACTTC.

The CDR3 DNA sequence: TGTGCCAGCAGTTACGCTAGAGCGGGTGGCGAGACCCAGTACTTC. Its translation: CASSYARAGGETQYF. The chain has TRBV6-2 or TRBV6-3 and TRBJ2-5; D is possibly TRBD2 (6 bases). The CDR3 contains 15 residues. Trimming shortened V by 2 bases and J by 5 bases, and 15 bases separated the two germline ends. Looked up from germline, CDR1 is MNHEY and CDR2 is SVGEGT.

The chain combines TRBV3-1 with TRBJ2-5; no clear D. V lost 2 bases and J lost 5, with 6 bases in between. Germline CDR1 and CDR2: LGHDT and YNNKEL (reference sequence). CDR3 length equals 12 residues. As DNA, the CDR3 is TGTGCCAGCAGCCAAAGCATCGAGACCCAGTACTTC. Translated, it gives CASSQSIETQYF.

This clonotype was recorded at least ten times. The rearrangement links TRBV7-3 to TRBJ2-1; 8 nucleotides line up with TRBD1. CDR3 length: 14 amino acids. Looked up from germline, CDR1 is SGHTA and CDR2 is FQGTGA. J gave up 6 bases and V 5 bases, and 6 bases lay outside the gene matches. CDR3 loop: CASSPDRGRNEQFF. As DNA, the CDR3 is TGTGCCAGCAGCCCTGACAGGGGTCGCAATGAGCAGTTCTTC. Complete variable domain (other parts from reference TRBV7-3 and TRBJ2-1): GAGVSQTPSNKVTEKGKYVELRCDPISGHTALYWYRQSLGQGPEFLIYFQGTGAADDSGLPNDRFFAVRPEGSVSTLKIQRTERGDSAVYLCASSPDRGRNEQFFGPGTRLTVL.

The V call is TRBV7-6, the J call TRBJ2-1, with TRBD2 matching over 15 bases. The CDR3 has 18 residues. The V gene's germline CDR1 is SGHVS and CDR2 FNYEAQ. Losses at the gene ends were 5 bases for V and 6 bases for J; bases not matched to a gene: 11. CDR3 nucleotide sequence: TGTGCCAGCAGCCTGAGCTGGACTAGCGGGGGGGCTGGCAATGAGCAGTTCTTC. The encoded protein is CASSLSWTSGGAGNEQFF.

The V gene is TRBV16, the J gene TRBJ2-6; 8 bases align to TRBD1. Trimming removed 4 bases from V and 0 bases from J; junction bases left unmatched: 5. The germline V gene encodes CDR1 KGHSY and CDR2 FQNENV. The CDR3 consists of 17 residues. The CDR3 nucleotides read TGTGCCAGCAGCCCCGGACAGGGCCTCTCTGGGGCCAACGTCCTGACTTTC. Translated, it gives CASSPGQGLSGANVLTF.

This clonotype came up many times. The chain carries TRBV6-1 and TRBJ1-3, with 11 bases fitting TRBD1. CDR1 and CDR2 from the germline V gene are MNHNS and SASEGT. This CDR3 has 16 amino acids. The ends lost 6 bases at V and 2 bases at J; junction bases unmatched: 6. As DNA, the CDR3 is TGTGCCAGCAGGGGACAGGGGGTCATGACTGGAAACACCATATATTTT. Amino acid sequence: CASRGQGVMTGNTIYF.

This clonotype was recorded many times. This rearrangement joins TRBV7-2 to TRBJ2-5; TRBD1 aligns across 8 bases. V shed 7 bases, J shed 0 bases, and the junction held 7 bases outside the gene matches. The CDR3 runs to 15 residues. Germline CDR1 SGHTA, CDR2 FQGNSA. The CDR3 nucleotides read TGTGCCAGCACGTCAGGGGGCACAAACCAAGAGACCCAGTACTTC. Residues: CASTSGGTNQETQYF.

The rearrangement joins TRBV11-2 to TRBJ2-6, with no clear D. Trimming took off 0 bases at V and 0 bases at J, with 15 bases between the two ends. CDR1 SGHAT and CDR2 FQNNGV come from the germline V gene. The CDR3 has 19 amino acids. In nucleotides, the CDR3 is TGTGCCAGCAGCTTAGATTCTCTGGGCTGGAGCTCTGGGGCCAACGTCCTGACTTTC. This translates into CASSLDSLGWSSGANVLTF.

This clonotype was seen at least ten times. The chain recombines TRBV11-2 with TRBJ2-3, with a tentative D call TRBD2 (6 bases). This CDR3 contains 14 residues. Germline V gives CDR1 SGHAT, CDR2 FQNNGV. V was shortened by 5 bases and J by 5 bases, with 14 bases between the two germline ends. The CDR3 DNA sequence: TGTGCCAGCAGCGGCGGGGTGGTGGTAGATACGCAGTATTTT. Amino acid sequence: CASSGGVVVDTQYF.

This clonotype showed up many times. This sequence joins TRBV5-4 and TRBJ1-4, with D hard to call. The V gene lost 3 bases and the J gene lost 3 bases, with 9 bases spanning the gap. CDR3 length: 14 residues. CDR1 SGHNT and CDR2 YYREEE come from the germline V gene (reference sequence). The CDR3 nucleotides are TGTGCCAGCAGCTCGGGTCGATCTAATGAAAAACTGTTTTTT. Translated, it gives CASSSGRSNEKLFF. The full variable domain, in which reference TRBV5-4 and TRBJ1-4 provide the parts outside the CDR3, is ETGVTQSPTHLIKTRGQQVTLRCSSQSGHNTVSWYQQALGQGPQFIFQYYREEENGRGNFPPRFSGLQFPNYSSELNVNALELDDSALYLCASSSGRSNEKLFFGSGTQLSVL.

The chain has TRBV20-1 and TRBJ2-1, with 11 bases lining up with TRBD2. The germline V gene has CDR1 DFQATT and CDR2 SNEGSKA (reference sequence). The V segment lost 6 bases and the J segment 13 bases; nucleotides outside the gene matches: 14. This CDR3 has 14 amino acids. The CDR3 coding sequence is TGCAGTGCCCCAGTAGTTAGCGGGGGGGCCGTTCAGTTCTTC. This translates into CSAPVVSGGAVQFF.

This clonotype was counted ten times or more. The gene calls are TRBV7-9 and TRBJ1-6; 7 nucleotides agree with TRBD1. The V and J ends lost 10 bases and 12 bases, in that order; junction bases with no gene match: 18. Germline-derived CDR1 and CDR2 are SEHNR and FQNEAQ (reference sequence). There are 15 residues in the CDR3. CDR3 nucleotides: TGTGCCATCCCCCGACAGGGACTCGATTTGGGACCCCTCCACTTT. This translates into CAIPRQGLDLGPLHF.

Ten or more counts support this clonotype. This chain connects TRBV28 to TRBJ2-7; D is ambiguous. The CDR3 spans 13 residues. CDR1 and CDR2 from the germline V gene are MDHEN and SYDVKM. Trimming removed 8 bases from V and 0 bases from J, with 11 bases in between. CDR3 region: CASALVSSYEQYF. CDR3 nucleotide sequence: TGTGCCAGCGCATTGGTAAGCTCCTACGAGCAGTACTTC. Full variable domain (outside the CDR3, taken from reference TRBV28 and TRBJ2-7): DVKVTQSSRYLVKRTGEKVFLECVQDMDHENMFWYRQDPGLGLRLIYFSYDVKMKEKGDIPEGYSVSREKKERFSLILESASTNQTSMYLCASALVSSYEQYFGPGTRLTVT.